This is a list of T cell receptor beta chains from one sample in a study of blood T cell repertoires in COVID-19. The repertoire was sequenced with immunoSEQ multiplex PCR; TCRdb's copy has only in-frame clones and lacks some. The table lists approximately 130,000 clones, 75% to 85% of them singletons. The specimen sequenced was peripheral blood. These receptors all stem from a man older than 75 with acute or convalescent COVID-19. The CDR3 runs from the conserved cysteine through the conserved F or W. The D gene is left open where the match is weak. Only some rows state a clone size, as once, few, many or a class for expanded clones.

clone size,J gene,D gene,V gene,CDR3 DNA,CDR3 protein
-,TRBJ2-7,TRBD2,TRBV6-2/TRBV6-3,TGTGCCAGCAGTCGGACTAGCGGCTACGAGCAGTACTTC,CASSRTSGYEQYF
once,TRBJ2-5,TRBD2,TRBV5-4,TGTGCCAGCAGCTTGGCCGGGGGACTAGCGGCAGGGACCCAGTACTTC,CASSLAGGLAAGTQYF
-,TRBJ1-2,-,TRBV9,TGTGCCAGCAGCGTAACCGGGTTGAACTATGGCTACACCTTC,CASSVTGLNYGYTF
-,TRBJ1-1,-,TRBV2,TGTGCCAGCAGTGAAGTACAGGGAAGGCTGAACACTGAAGCTTTCTTT,CASSEVQGRLNTEAFF
-,TRBJ2-1,-,TRBV11-2,TGTGCCAGCAGCATAACTAGTGGGTACAATGAGCAGTTCTTC,CASSITSGYNEQFF
-,TRBJ2-5,-,TRBV28,TGTGCCAGCAGCCGGAGGGATTGGGAGACCCAGTACTTC,CASSRRDWETQYF
few,TRBJ2-7,TRBD1,TRBV15,TGTGCCACCAGCAGTAGTACCGGGACAGATTTCTACGAGCAGTACTTC,CATSSSTGTDFYEQYF
once,TRBJ2-1,-,TRBV6-5,TGTGCCAGCAGTTCCACAGGGATTGGCCTTCATGAGCAGTTCTTC,CASSSTGIGLHEQFF
-,TRBJ2-1,TRBD2,TRBV6-4,TGTGCCAGCAGTGAACTAGCGGGGGGCCCCCCTTACAATGAGCAGTTCTTC,CASSELAGGPPYNEQFF
-,TRBJ1-1,TRBD1,TRBV25-1,TGTGCCAGCAGTCCAATGGACAGGGGGCTCACTGAAGCTTTCTTT,CASSPMDRGLTEAFF
-,TRBJ2-5,-,TRBV5-8,TGTGCCAGCAGCTTTTTGGGGGGTGACCAAGAGACCCAGTACTTC,CASSFLGGDQETQYF
-,TRBJ1-1,TRBD1,TRBV6-2/TRBV6-3,TGTGCCAGCAGTTGGGCCGACAGGGGTTGGGACACTGAAGCTTTCTTT,CASSWADRGWDTEAFF
few,TRBJ2-3,TRBD1,TRBV18,TGTGCCAGCTCACCAAAACAGGGGGCTAATCAGGCGCAGTATTTT,CASSPKQGANQAQYF
-,TRBJ2-2,TRBD1,TRBV4-1,TGCGCCAGCAGCCACGCGAAAGGACAGGTGACCGGGGAGCTGTTTTTT,CASSHAKGQVTGELFF
-,TRBJ2-3,TRBD2,TRBV7-2,TGTGCCAGCAGCTTACGTGGGACTAGAACAGATACGCAGTATTTT,CASSLRGTRTDTQYF
-,TRBJ2-4,-,TRBV30,TGTGCCTGGAGTCGGCGGAGCAACATTCAGTACTTC,CAWSRRSNIQYF
-,TRBJ2-5,TRBD2,TRBV4-2,TGTGCCAGCAGCCAAGGAGCGGGGGGCTTGTACCAAGAGACCCAGTACTTC,CASSQGAGGLYQETQYF
once,TRBJ2-2,-,TRBV10-3,TGTGCCATCAGTCCAAGCCGGGCGAACACCGGGGAGCTGTTTTTT,CAISPSRANTGELFF
-,TRBJ2-7,-,TRBV7-2,TGTGCCAGCAGCTCCAGGACCTACGAGCAGTACTTC,CASSSRTYEQYF
-,TRBJ2-5,-,TRBV6-1,TGTGCCAGCAGTGAAGACAAGCGAAGGACCCAGTACTTC,CASSEDKRRTQYF
-,TRBJ1-6,-,TRBV6-1,TGTGCCAGCAGTGAAGGGGTATTCGTAGGGGGTGGTAATTCACCCCTCCACTTT,CASSEGVFVGGGNSPLHF
-,TRBJ2-7,TRBD2,TRBV7-2,TGTGCCAGCAGCTTAACTAGCGGGGGGTACGAGCAGTACTTC,CASSLTSGGYEQYF
-,TRBJ1-5,TRBD1,TRBV19,TGTGCCAGTAGTGTGGACAGGGGCCACAATCAGCCCCAGCATTTT,CASSVDRGHNQPQHF
-,TRBJ1-6,-,TRBV5-1,TGCGCCAGCAGGGGGACTGAAGATAATTCACCCCTCCACTTT,CASRGTEDNSPLHF
few,TRBJ2-2,-,TRBV5-6,TGTGCCAGCAGAATGCTACCGAACACCGGGGAGCTGTTTTTT,CASRMLPNTGELFF
-,TRBJ2-7,TRBD1,TRBV19,TGTGCCACCGGGACAGCCTACGAGCAGTACTTC,CATGTAYEQYF
-,TRBJ2-2,TRBD1,TRBV18,TGTGCCAGCTCGACAGGGTCTGGCGGGGAGCTGTTTTTT,CASSTGSGGELFF
-,TRBJ2-2,-,TRBV14,TGTGCCAGCAGCCAAAAAAGGGGCACCGGGGAGCTGTTTTTT,CASSQKRGTGELFF
-,TRBJ2-3,TRBD2,TRBV5-1,TGCGCCAGCAGCACGGTAGCGGGGGTACTCGGCACAGATACGCAGTATTTT,CASSTVAGVLGTDTQYF
-,TRBJ1-5,-,TRBV19,TGTGCCAGTAGTACCCGACTCGACAGATATAGCAATCAGCCCCAGCATTTT,CASSTRLDRYSNQPQHF
-,TRBJ2-5,-,TRBV9,TGTGCCAGCAGCGTATCTCTACAGCAAGAGACCCAGTACTTC,CASSVSLQQETQYF
-,TRBJ2-7,-,TRBV27,TGTGCCAGCAGTTTAAAACAGGGTGGCGAGCAGTACTTC,CASSLKQGGEQYF
-,TRBJ2-5,-,TRBV7-9,TGTGCCAGCAGCCCCAGGTACCAAGAGACCCAGTACTTC,CASSPRYQETQYF
few,TRBJ1-6,TRBD1,TRBV5-1,TGCGCCAGCAGCTCAACAGGGGACAGATATAATTCACCCCTCCACTTT,CASSSTGDRYNSPLHF
-,TRBJ1-3,-,TRBV28,TGTGCCAGCAGTTCCCCCCGCGGAAGCTCTGGAAACACCATATATTTT,CASSSPRGSSGNTIYF
-,TRBJ1-1,-,TRBV5-1,TGCGCCAGCAGGTCGCGGAGGGACACTGAAGCTTTCTTT,CASRSRRDTEAFF
-,TRBJ2-6,-,TRBV7-2,TGTGCCAGCAGCTTAGCAAGCACCTCTGGGGCCAACGTCCTGACTTTC,CASSLASTSGANVLTF
-,TRBJ2-2,TRBD2,TRBV4-1,TGCGCCAGCAGCCAAGTGACTAGCGGGGCAACCGGGGAGCTGTTTTTT,CASSQVTSGATGELFF
-,TRBJ2-5,-,TRBV28,TGTGCCAGCATCCATCGGGGATGGCCCCAAGAGACCCAGTACTTC,CASIHRGWPQETQYF
once,TRBJ2-2,-,TRBV6-5,TGTGCCAGCAGTCGACCGGAGGCCGGGGAGCTGTTTTTT,CASSRPEAGELFF
-,TRBJ2-1,TRBD2,TRBV5-1,TGCGCCAGCAGCTTGTCCGCCCGGCTAGCGGCCAACAATGAGCAGTTCTTC,CASSLSARLAANNEQFF
-,TRBJ2-5,-,TRBV7-2,TGTGCCAGCAGCTTAGGATTAGTACAAGAGACCCAGTACTTC,CASSLGLVQETQYF
-,TRBJ2-3,TRBD2,TRBV11-3,TGTGCCAGCAGCCCCCCTAGCGGGGGCACAGATACGCAGTATTTT,CASSPPSGGTDTQYF
-,TRBJ1-4,-,TRBV3-1/TRBV3-2,TGTGCCAGCAGCTTCCACGCCTCTACTGGTGAAAAACTGTTTTTT,CASSFHASTGEKLFF
-,TRBJ2-7,-,TRBV29-1,TGCAGCGTTGAAAGGGACTCGAACTCCTACGAGCAGTACTTC,CSVERDSNSYEQYF
few,TRBJ2-3,-,TRBV11-1,TGTGCCAGCAGCTTGGGGGGTACGCAGTATTTT,CASSLGGTQYF
few,TRBJ2-6,TRBD2,TRBV27,TGTGCCAGCACCGTGAGGGGCTTGCGGGGGGGCTCTGGGGCCAACGTCCTGACTTTC,CASTVRGLRGGSGANVLTF
-,TRBJ2-1,-,TRBV6-5,TGTGCCATCCGTGCGGGCTATGAGCAGTTCTTC,CAIRAGYEQFF
-,TRBJ2-2,-,TRBV7-2,TGTGCCAGCAGCCGGGGGTTTAACACCGGGGAGCTGTTTTTT,CASSRGFNTGELFF
-,TRBJ2-1,TRBD2,TRBV6-1,TGTGCCAGCAGTGAGACAGGCGGGGGGATTTCCTACAATGAGCAGTTCTTC,CASSETGGGISYNEQFF
-,TRBJ1-3,-,TRBV11-2,TGTGCCAGCAGCCAACAGACAGGAATGAGGAACACCATATATTTT,CASSQQTGMRNTIYF
-,TRBJ2-3,TRBD2,TRBV6-5,TGTGCCAGCACCCTACTAGCGGACCACACAGATACGCAGTATTTT,CASTLLADHTDTQYF
-,TRBJ1-2,TRBD1,TRBV18,TGTGCCAGCTCACCGCGGGACAGGGCGACCTATGGCTACACCTTC,CASSPRDRATYGYTF